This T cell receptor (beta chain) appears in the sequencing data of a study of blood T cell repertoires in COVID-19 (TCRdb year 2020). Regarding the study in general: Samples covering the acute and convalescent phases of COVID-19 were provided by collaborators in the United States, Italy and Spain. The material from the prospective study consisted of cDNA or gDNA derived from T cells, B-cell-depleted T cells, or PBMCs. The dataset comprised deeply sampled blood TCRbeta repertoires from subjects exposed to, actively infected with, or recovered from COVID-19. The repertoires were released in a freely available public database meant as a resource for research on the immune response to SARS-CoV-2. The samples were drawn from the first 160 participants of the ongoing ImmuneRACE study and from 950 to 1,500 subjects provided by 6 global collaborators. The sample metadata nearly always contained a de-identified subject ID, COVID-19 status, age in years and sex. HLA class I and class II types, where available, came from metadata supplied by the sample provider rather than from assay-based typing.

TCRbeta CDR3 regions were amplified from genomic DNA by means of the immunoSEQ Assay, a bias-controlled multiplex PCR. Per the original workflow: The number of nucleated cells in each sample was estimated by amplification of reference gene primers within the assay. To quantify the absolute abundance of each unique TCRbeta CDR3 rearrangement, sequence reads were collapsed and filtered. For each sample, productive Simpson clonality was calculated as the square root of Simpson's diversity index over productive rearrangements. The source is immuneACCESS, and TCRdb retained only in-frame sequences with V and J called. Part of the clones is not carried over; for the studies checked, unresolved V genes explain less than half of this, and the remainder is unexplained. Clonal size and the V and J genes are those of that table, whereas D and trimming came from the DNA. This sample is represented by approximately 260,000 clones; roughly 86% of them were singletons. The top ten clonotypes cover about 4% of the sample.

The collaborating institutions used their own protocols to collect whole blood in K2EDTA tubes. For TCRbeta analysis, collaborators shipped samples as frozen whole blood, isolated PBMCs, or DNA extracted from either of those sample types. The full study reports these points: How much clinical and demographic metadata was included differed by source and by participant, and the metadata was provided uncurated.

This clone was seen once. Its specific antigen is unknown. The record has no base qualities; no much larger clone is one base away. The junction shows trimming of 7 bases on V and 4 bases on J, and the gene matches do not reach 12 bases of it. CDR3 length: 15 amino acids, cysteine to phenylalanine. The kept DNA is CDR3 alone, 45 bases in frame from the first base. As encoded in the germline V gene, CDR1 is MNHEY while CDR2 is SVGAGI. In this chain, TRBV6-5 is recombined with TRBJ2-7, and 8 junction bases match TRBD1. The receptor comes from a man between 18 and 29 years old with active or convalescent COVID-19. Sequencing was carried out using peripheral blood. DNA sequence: TGTGCCAGCACCGAAGACCGGGACAGGTTTTACGAGCAGTACTTC. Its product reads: CASTEDRDRFYEQYF.